This T cell receptor beta chain was sequenced in a study of vaccination effects on CD4 cells after COVID-19. This clone was counted between two and nine times. As yet, its antigen is unknown. The CDR3 has 15 residues. V was pared by 2 bases and J by 1 base, with 4 bases of the junction left unmatched. Broader study findings: Healthy vaccinees showed cross-reactivity with common cold coronaviruses in only 1 of 255 vaccine-induced clones.

With the ViraFEST assay, the study expanded antigen-specific CD4+ T cells using viral peptide pools, then sequenced them. The culture ran for around nine days, and then CD4+ T cells were isolated. Subjects were given two BNT162b2 or mRNA-1273 vaccine doses. Previously uninfected by SARS-CoV-2, the vaccine recipients also showed negative nucleocapsid antibodies. Cultivation was performed at two million PBMC per well with about 9.6 IU/ml IL-2 and 9 to 10 ug/ml peptides added. Sequenced by immunoSEQ multiplex PCR; TCRdb stores in-frame clones only, minus some. The table lists tens of thousands of clones, about 80% of them singletons, with 0.95% to 1.5% in the top ten.

This material consisted of CD4+ T cells from PBMCs cultured with HCoV-229E spike peptides, taken after COVID-19 vaccination. This receptor was identified in a human donor who received a COVID-19 vaccine. This rearrangement joins TRBV5-7 to TRBJ1-1; 8 bases match TRBD1. TRBV5-7 is reported as an ORF; its role is uncertain. The CDR3 protein is CASSLWTGRNTEAFF. The CDR3 DNA reads as TGTGCCAGCAGCTTATGGACAGGGCGGAACACTGAAGCTTTCTTT.